The entry below describes one TCR beta chain. Its antigen is unknown. Germline values: CDR1 WNHNN, CDR2 SYGVQD (reference sequence). CDR3 size: 12 residues. Between the trimmed V and J ends, which lost 8 bases and 13 bases, there was a span of 18 bases. Starting material of 400 to 600 ng total RNA yielded TCR beta cDNA via a constant-region primer. TCR beta libraries came from three nested multiplex PCR rounds using slightly modified ARM-PCR. Rounds one and two of PCR, each of approximately 11 cycles, were primed with TRBV1-TRBV30 forward primers and a C-beta reverse primer. TCRdb reprocessed the multiplex PCR reads with MiXCR, giving one entry per CDR3 protein. The data contain some 110,000 distinct CDR3 sequences, approximately 80% of them singletons. Bulk tissue was left unsorted, and RNA and DNA were co-extracted from 20-30 mg of it. Tumor samples uniformly had over 75% viable tumor cells. These data come from a study of tumor-infiltrating lymphocytes in primary liver carcinoma. Study summary: The cohort included men and women aged 30 to 69 years.

Points from the study as a whole: Significantly greater top-250-clone fractions characterized tumors relative to blood (p = 0.039). Merely about 7-25% of top clones occurred in all five tumor regions.

The rearrangement joins TRBV10-1 to TRBJ2-1; the D gene could be TRBD1 or TRBD2 (5 bases each). Sequenced material: liver tumor tissue from sampling region 3. Specified subset: tumor region T3, left-lateral pole. The receptor's source is a man aged 40-49 years with primary liver carcinoma and hepatitis B virus infection. CDR3 residues: CASGDEKGTQFF. CDR3 bases: TGCGCCAGCGGGGATGAAAAAGGGACCCAGTTCTTC.